What follows is one T cell receptor (beta chain) and its context. The data are from a study of T cell responses to AZD1222 COVID-19 vaccine. Trimming stripped 3 bases from V and 1 base from J, with 14 bases between. This CDR3 contains 15 residues. Germline CDR1 reads SGHNT; CDR2 reads YYREEE (reference sequence). The method was immunoSEQ multiplex PCR; TCRdb's version includes in-frame clones alone and lacks a portion of them. The profile shows approximately 60,000 clones, 86% of them singletons. The V gene is TRBV5-4, the J gene TRBJ2-7; D may match TRBD1 or TRBD2 (5 bases each). Material: peripheral blood, obtained on day 0 of AZD1222 vaccination. This TCR came from an adult in good health. The CDR3 DNA follows: TGTGCCAGCAGCTGGTCCGGGACGGTGTCCTACGAGCAGTACTTC. Encoded protein: CASSWSGTVSYEQYF.